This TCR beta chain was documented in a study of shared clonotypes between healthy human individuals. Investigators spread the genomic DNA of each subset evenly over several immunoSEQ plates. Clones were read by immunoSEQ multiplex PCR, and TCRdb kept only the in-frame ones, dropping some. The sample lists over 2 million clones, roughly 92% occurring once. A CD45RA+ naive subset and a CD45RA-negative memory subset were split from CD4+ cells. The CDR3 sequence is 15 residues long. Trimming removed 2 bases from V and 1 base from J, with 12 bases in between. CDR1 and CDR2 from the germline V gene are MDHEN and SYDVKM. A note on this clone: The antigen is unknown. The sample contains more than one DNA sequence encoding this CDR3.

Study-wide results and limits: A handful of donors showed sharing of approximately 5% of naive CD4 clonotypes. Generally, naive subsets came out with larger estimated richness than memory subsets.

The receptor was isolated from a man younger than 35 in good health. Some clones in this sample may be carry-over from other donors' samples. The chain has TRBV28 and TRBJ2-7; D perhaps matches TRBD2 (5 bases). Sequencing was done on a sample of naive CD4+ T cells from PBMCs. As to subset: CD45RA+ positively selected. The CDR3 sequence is CASSLARTGSYEQYF. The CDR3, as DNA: TGTGCCAGCAGTTTAGCCCGGACGGGATCCTACGAGCAGTACTTC.